This T cell receptor beta chain was captured in a study of metastatic and nonmetastatic thyroid tumors. Study-level findings and limits: In both blood and tumor samples, TCR beta diversity was reported significantly higher for malignant than benign nodules.

About this clone: The antigen remains unidentified.

As processed by the authors: Differences in CDR3 between clinicopathological groups were drawn on to build a classifier intended to discriminate distant-metastatic papillary thyroid cancer patients. MiXCR reprocessed the PCR reads for TCRdb. The V and J calls were not made by the authors but by TCRdb's processing. The table lists about 35,000 clones, approximately 31% of them singletons, with around 16% in the top ten. No treatment had been given to any patient before thyroid surgery. The trim removed 7 bases at V and 0 bases at J, leaving 4 bases unmatched. Germline lookup yields CDR1 MNHNS and CDR2 SASEGT. CDR3 length: 15 residues.

Material: tumor tissue. The TCR comes from a female donor with papillary thyroid cancer or a benign thyroid nodule (not recorded which). Some clones in this sample may be carry-over from other donors' samples. The rearrangement links TRBV6-1 to TRBJ2-1, with 9 bases fitting TRBD1. The CDR3 loop is CASTPTGGSYNEQFF. DNA of the CDR3: TGTGCCAGCACCCCGACAGGGGGCTCCTACAATGAGCAGTTCTTC.